This TCR beta chain emerged from a study of memory CD4+ T cells and cytomegalovirus serostatus. About the study: Donors were healthy Belgian adults, fewer than ten CMV seropositive and around 24 seronegative.

Single viable CD3+CD4+CD8-CD45RO+ cells were sorted as the memory CD4+ T cells. Libraries were prepared by immunoSEQ multiplex PCR; TCRdb keeps only in-frame clonotypes and omits some of them. The sample has 25,000 to 30,000 clones, around three quarters seen once; the top ten hold roughly 1%. The TCR originated in an adult in good health and CMV-seronegative. The sequenced sample consisted of memory CD4+ T cells from blood.

The CDR3 DNA reads as TGTGCCAGTAGTCCGACAGGGAGTAGTGGCTACACCTTC. Amino acids: CASSPTGSSGYTF. The chain carries TRBV19 and TRBJ1-2, with 7 positions matching TRBD1. The CDR3 contains 13 residues. V dropped 5 bases and J dropped 7; count of bases not matched to a gene: 7. CDR1 LNHDA and CDR2 SQIVND come from the germline V gene (reference sequence).